The following is a T cell receptor beta chain sequence with its context. The data belong to a study of technical replicates of blood from several donors. The assay was immunoSEQ multiplex PCR, and TCRdb's table has in-frame clones only and misses some. Of tens of thousands of clones listed, roughly 89% are singletons. CDR3 length: 14 amino acids. V lost 4 bases, J lost 1 base, and 10 bases lay in between. The germline V gene encodes CDR1 MNHEY and CDR2 SMNVEV (reference sequence). This clonotype was sampled from a human donor in good health. Some clones in this sample may be carry-over from other donors' samples. The V and J genes are TRBV27 and TRBJ1-2; D is undetermined. The source material was PBMCs. CDR3 residues: CASSWRAFNYGYTF. The CDR3 region has the DNA TGTGCCAGCAGTTGGAGGGCCTTTAACTATGGCTACACCTTC.